This T cell receptor (beta chain) was sequenced in a study of beta chain features in type 1 diabetes. The authors reverse transcribed all of the isolated RNA, so sequencing captured expressed TCRB transcripts. TCRdb's table, derived via immunoSEQ multiplex PCR, lists solely in-frame clones and lacks some. The sample includes a few hundred thousand clones, roughly a tenth seen only once; the top ten take 1% to 1.5%. Remarks on this clone: What it binds is unknown.

Whole-study results and caveats: Sampled from patients, naive, central memory and Treg TCRB repertoires appeared more similar than those sampled from healthy donors.

This CDR3 is 13 amino acids long. Per the germline V gene, CDR1 is SQVTM and CDR2 is ANQGSEA. Trimming at V came to 3 bases and at J to 8 bases, leaving 6 bases not matched to a gene. The rearrangement uses TRBV29-1 and TRBJ2-4; 8 bases are shared with TRBD1. This receptor was taken from a man aged 18-30 years in good health. Sequenced material: central memory CD4+ T cells from blood. CDR3 DNA: TGCAGCGTTGAGGCAGGGGGCGCGGACATTCAGTACTTC. Its translation is CSVEAGGADIQYF.